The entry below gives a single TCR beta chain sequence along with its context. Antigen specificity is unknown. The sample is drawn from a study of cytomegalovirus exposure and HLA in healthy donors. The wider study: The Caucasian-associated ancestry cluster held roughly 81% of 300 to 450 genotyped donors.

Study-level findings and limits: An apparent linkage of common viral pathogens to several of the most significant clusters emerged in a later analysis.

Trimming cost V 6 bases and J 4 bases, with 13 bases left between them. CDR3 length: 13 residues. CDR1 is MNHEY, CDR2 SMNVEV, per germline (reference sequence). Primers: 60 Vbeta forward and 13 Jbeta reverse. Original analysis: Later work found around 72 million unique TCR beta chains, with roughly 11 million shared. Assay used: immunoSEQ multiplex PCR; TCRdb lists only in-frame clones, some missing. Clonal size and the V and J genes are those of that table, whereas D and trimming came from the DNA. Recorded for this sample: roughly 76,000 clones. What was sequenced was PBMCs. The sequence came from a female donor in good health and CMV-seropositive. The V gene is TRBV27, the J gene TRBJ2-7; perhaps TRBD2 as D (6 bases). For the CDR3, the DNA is TGTGCCAGCAGCCTTACCGGGGGATACGAGCAGTACTTC. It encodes CASSLTGGYEQYF.